This entry lists 16 T cell receptor beta chains sequenced from one sample in a study of blood T cell repertoires in COVID-19. Here immunoSEQ multiplex PCR was the method, and the copy in TCRdb shows in-frame clones only, minus some. The sample has under 400,000 clones; 85% to 90% are singletons. Sequences were obtained from peripheral blood. These receptors were obtained from a man aged 18 to 35 with active or convalescent COVID-19.

This chain links TRBV5-1 with TRBJ1-3; 9 positions match TRBD1. V was pared by 5 bases and J by 0 bases, with 3 bases of the junction left unmatched. Germline V gives CDR1 SGHRS, CDR2 YFSETQ. The CDR3 is made up of 15 amino acids. The CDR3 reads CASSQQGASGNTIYF. The CDR3 DNA follows: TGCGCCAGCAGTCAACAGGGGGCCTCTGGAAACACCATATATTTT.

The chain uses TRBV9 and TRBJ2-1; perhaps TRBD2 as D (6 bases). The CDR3 extends over 15 amino acids. Trimming pared 4 bases from V and 6 bases from J, leaving 17 bases between. Germline V gene data show CDR1 as SGDLS and CDR2 as YYNGEE. CDR3 amino acids: CASSTRDLSGNEQFF. The CDR3 DNA reads TGTGCCAGCAGCACGCGGGACCTCTCGGGCAATGAGCAGTTCTTC.

The chain carries TRBV30 and TRBJ1-1, with a tentative D call TRBD1 (6 bases). This CDR3 region has 17 residues. V was clipped by 1 base and J by 2 bases, with 20 bases between them. CDR1 and CDR2 (germline): GTSNPN, SVGIG (reference sequence). CDR3 loop: CAWSAQPQGGVNTEAFF. CDR3 DNA sequence: TGTGCCTGGAGTGCGCAACCACAAGGGGGGGTTAACACTGAAGCTTTCTTT.

The gene calls are TRBV7-2 and TRBJ2-7; D not certain. This CDR3 comprises 12 residues. V was shortened by 2 bases and J by 4 bases, with 6 bases between the two germline ends. Germline loops: CDR1 SGHTA, CDR2 FQGNSA. CDR3 protein: CASSLNQYEQYF. The CDR3 DNA reads TGTGCCAGCAGCTTAAATCAATACGAGCAGTACTTC.

This rearrangement joins TRBV7-3 to TRBJ2-7; 8 bases are a match to TRBD1. The CDR3 sequence is 14 residues long. The junction had 9 bases not matched to a gene; V was cut back by 5 bases and J by 6 bases. Germline assignment: CDR1 SGHTA and CDR2 FQGTGA. CDR3: CASSQGAGRGEQYF. DNA for the CDR3: TGTGCCAGCAGCCAGGGGGCCGGCCGGGGCGAGCAGTACTTC.

V is TRBV27 and J is TRBJ1-2; 8 nucleotides agree with TRBD1. This CDR3 has 13 residues. Trimming at V came to 10 bases and at J to 5 bases, leaving 9 bases not matched to a gene. Germline V gene lookup returns CDR1 MNHEY and CDR2 SMNVEV (reference sequence). CDR3 coding DNA: TGTGCCACCGCGGACAGGGCGGGTTATGGCTACACCTTC. Amino acids: CATADRAGYGYTF.

The V and J genes are TRBV7-2 and TRBJ1-5, with TRBD1 as a possible D gene (5 bases). The V and J ends lost 3 bases and 5 bases respectively, with 5 bases between them. CDR3 length: 12 amino acids. The germline V gene encodes CDR1 SGHTA and CDR2 FQGNSA. CDR3 coding DNA: TGTGCCAGCAGCTTCAGGGATCAGCCCCAGCATTTT. Translating it yields CASSFRDQPQHF.

The rearrangement links TRBV5-4 to TRBJ2-3; 13 bases agree with TRBD2. The CDR3 is made up of 19 amino acids. With V trimmed by 4 bases and J by 2 bases, 13 bases remained unmatched. Germline V gives CDR1 SGHNT, CDR2 YYREEE (reference sequence). CDR3 region: CASSLSRLAGGSITDTQYF. The CDR3 DNA reads as TGTGCCAGCAGCCTGTCTCGACTAGCGGGGGGCTCCATCACAGATACGCAGTATTTT.

This chain connects TRBV6-7 to TRBJ2-6, with D possibly matching TRBD1 (6 bases). TRBV6-7 is flagged as an ORF with uncertain function. This CDR3 is built from 14 residues. The CDR3 bases are TGTCCACCACAGGGACCCTCTGGGGCCAACGTCCTGACTTTC. This codes for CPPQGPSGANVLTF.

The rearrangement joins TRBV11-1 to TRBJ1-1, with TRBD1 matching 8 bases. This CDR3 contains 14 residues. With 1 base clipped from V and 4 bases from J, the junction kept 2 bases outside the gene matches. Germline lookup yields CDR1 SGHAT and CDR2 FQDESV (reference sequence). CDR3 DNA: TGTGCCAGCAGCTTAGTCACAGGGGGCACTGAAGCTTTCTTT. This translates into CASSLVTGGTEAFF. Using reference TRBV11-1 and TRBJ1-1 for the parts outside the CDR3, the full variable domain is EAEVAQSPRYKITEKSQAVAFWCDPISGHATLYWYRQILGQGPELLVQFQDESVVDDSQLPKDRFSAERLKGVDSTLKIQPAELGDSAMYLCASSLVTGGTEAFFGQGTRLTVV.

This clone was seen a single time. V usage is TRBV7-9 and J usage is TRBJ2-2, with 12 positions matching TRBD2. CDR3 size: 16 residues. The V gene's germline CDR1 is SEHNR and CDR2 FQNEAQ (reference sequence). The ends lost 5 bases at V and 4 bases at J; junction bases unmatched: 5. In nucleotides, the CDR3 is TGTGCCAGCAGCATAGGACTAGCGGGACCCACCGGGGAGCTGTTTTTT. This encodes CASSIGLAGPTGELFF. Looking up the rest from reference TRBV7-9 and TRBJ2-2 gives the full variable domain: DTGVSQNPRHKITKRGQNVTFRCDPISEHNRLYWYRQTLGQGPEFLTYFQNEAQLEKSRLLSDRFSAERPKGSFSTLEIQRTEQGDSAMYLCASSIGLAGPTGELFFGEGSRLTVL.

J is TRBJ1-5 and V is TRBV19; 7 nucleotides line up with TRBD1. CDR3 length: 18 amino acids. In germline, CDR1 is LNHDA, CDR2 SQIVND (reference sequence). V was clipped by 4 bases and J by 0 bases; unmatched bases: 12. The CDR3 DNA reads as TGTGCCAGTAGTAGACCCCGGGACAGAGAATATAGCAATCAGCCCCAGCATTTT. Its translation is CASSRPRDREYSNQPQHF. Combining the CDR3 with reference TRBV19 and TRBJ1-5 gives the whole variable domain DGGITQSPKYLFRKEGQNVTLSCEQNLNHDAMYWYRQDPGQGLRLIYYSQIVNDFQKGDIAEGYSVSREKKESFPLTVTSAQKNPTAFYLCASSRPRDREYSNQPQHFGDGTRLSIL.

This chain links TRBV11-2 with TRBJ2-7; D is perhaps TRBD1 (6 bases). V was pared by 3 bases and J by 3 bases, with 15 bases between. Germline V CDR1 and CDR2: SGHAT, FQNNGV. The CDR3 is 15 residues long. The CDR3: CASSLGRGIDYEQYF. In nucleotides, the CDR3 is TGTGCCAGCAGCTTGGGCAGGGGTATCGACTACGAGCAGTACTTC. Based on the CDR3 plus reference TRBV11-2 and TRBJ2-7, the full variable domain is EAGVAQSPRYKIIEKRQSVAFWCNPISGHATLYWYQQILGQGPKLLIQFQNNGVVDDSQLPKDRFSAERLKGVDSTLKIQPAKLEDSAVYLCASSLGRGIDYEQYFGPGTRLTVT.

This sequence joins TRBV6-6 and TRBJ1-2; D is undetermined. The CDR3 loop spans 14 amino acids. Germline V gives CDR1 MNHNY, CDR2 SVGAGI (reference sequence). The V end was cut by 0 bases, the J end by 1 base, with 6 bases between. The CDR3 nucleotides read TGTGCCAGCAGTTACTCTCCTCTTAACTATGGCTACACCTTC. This codes for CASSYSPLNYGYTF.

The genes are TRBV27 and TRBJ2-7, with D possibly matching TRBD2 (5 bases). Trimming shortened V by 5 bases and J by 4 bases, and 12 bases separated the two germline ends. The CDR3 runs 13 residues. Germline V gives CDR1 MNHEY, CDR2 SMNVEV (reference sequence). CDR3 region: CASSLRENYEQYF. In nucleotides, the CDR3 is TGTGCCAGCAGTCTTCGGGAAAATTACGAGCAGTACTTC.

The CDR3 is CASSLQAIAYEQYF. The CDR3 bases are TGTGCCAGCAGCTTACAGGCAATCGCCTACGAGCAGTACTTC. The V and J genes are TRBV7-9 and TRBJ2-7; unclear D gene. V dropped 2 bases and J dropped 2 bases, with 10 bases sitting between them. The germline V gene encodes CDR1 SEHNR and CDR2 FQNEAQ (reference sequence). The CDR3 covers 14 residues.